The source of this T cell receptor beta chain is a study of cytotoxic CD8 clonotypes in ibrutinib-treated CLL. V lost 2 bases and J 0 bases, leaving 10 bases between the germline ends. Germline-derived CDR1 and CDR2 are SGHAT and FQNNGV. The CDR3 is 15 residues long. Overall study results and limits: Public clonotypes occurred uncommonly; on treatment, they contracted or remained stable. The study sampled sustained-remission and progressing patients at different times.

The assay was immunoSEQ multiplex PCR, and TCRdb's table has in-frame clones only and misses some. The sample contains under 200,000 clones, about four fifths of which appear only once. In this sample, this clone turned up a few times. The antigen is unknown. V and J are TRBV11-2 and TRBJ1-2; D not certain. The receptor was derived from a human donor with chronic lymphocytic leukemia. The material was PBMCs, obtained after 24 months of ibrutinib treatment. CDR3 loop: CASSLSDGANYGYTF. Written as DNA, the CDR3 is TGTGCCAGCAGCTTATCGGACGGTGCTAACTATGGCTACACCTTC.